This entry lists 24 T cell receptor beta chains sequenced from one sample in a study of blood T cell repertoires in COVID-19. Using immunoSEQ multiplex PCR, the repertoire was profiled, and TCRdb retains in-frame clones only, with some absent. The data hold about 140,000 clones, with more than 75% observed a single time. Sequenced input: peripheral blood. The receptors were gathered from a woman aged 40 to 50 with acute or convalescent COVID-19.

This clone was seen a handful of times. The V gene is TRBV7-2, the J gene TRBJ2-1, with 11 bases fitting TRBD2. J lost 9 bases, V lost 1 base, and 5 bases had no gene match. The CDR3 runs 15 residues. Looked up from germline, CDR1 is SGHTA and CDR2 is FQGNSA. For the CDR3, the DNA is TGTGCCAGCAGCTTAGGACTAGCGGGGCTCATTGAGCAGTTCTTC. Amino acid sequence: CASSLGLAGLIEQFF.

This clone was detected once. V and J are TRBV6-2 or TRBV6-3 and TRBJ2-5; 13 nucleotides agree with TRBD2. Germline assignment: CDR1 MNHEY and CDR2 SVGEGT. V lost 5 bases and J lost 1; bases outside the gene matches: 13. The CDR3 extends over 19 amino acids. In DNA form, the CDR3 reads TGTGCCAGCAGTCCCCTGCTAACGGGACTAGCGGGAAGCCAAGAGACCCAGTACTTC. Its translation: CASSPLLTGLAGSQETQYF.

The chain couples TRBV5-6 to TRBJ1-2; 9 bases fit TRBD1. The CDR3 loop spans 13 amino acids. The V gene's germline CDR1 is SGHDT and CDR2 YYEEEE. With 4 bases clipped from V and 8 bases from J, the junction kept 6 bases outside the gene matches. The CDR3 reads CASSADRGGGYTF. CDR3 sequence (DNA): TGTGCCAGCAGCGCGGACAGGGGAGGAGGCTACACCTTC.

The table lists this clone with a count of one. The chain combines TRBV12-2 with TRBJ2-1; TRBD2 is taken as the D call from the table, unchecked against the DNA. TRBV12-2 is described as a pseudogene. The CDR3 totals 16 residues. CDR3 region: CASRTRSGGVYNEQFF. The CDR3 nucleotides read TGTGCAAGTCGGACCCGTAGCGGGGGGGTGTACAATGAGCAGTTCTTC.

The rearrangement links TRBV5-6 to TRBJ2-1; D is undetermined. The CDR3 has 16 amino acids. Germline V CDR1 and CDR2: SGHDT, YYEEEE. V was pared by 4 bases and J by 0 bases, with 14 bases between. CDR3 coding DNA: TGTGCCAGCAGCGAGGCCCGGTTAGGCTCCTACAATGAGCAGTTCTTC. This gives the protein CASSEARLGSYNEQFF. Supplemented by reference TRBV5-6 and TRBJ2-1, the full variable domain reads DAGVTQSPTHLIKTRGQQVTLRCSPKSGHDTVSWYQQALGQGPQFIFQYYEEEERQRGNFPDRFSGHQFPNYSSELNVNALLLGDSALYLCASSEARLGSYNEQFFGPGTRLTVL.

The gene calls are TRBV7-2 and TRBJ1-5, with a possible D match to TRBD1 (6 bases). CDR1 and CDR2 from the germline V gene are SGHTA and FQGNSA. Trimming left V 3 bases short and J 3 bases short, with 12 bases between. The CDR3 is 15 amino acids. The CDR3 reads CASSFGQGNNQPQHF. In DNA form, the CDR3 reads TGTGCCAGCAGCTTCGGGCAGGGGAACAATCAGCCCCAGCATTTT.

The rearrangement links TRBV18 to TRBJ2-7, with 11 bases matching TRBD2. The CDR3 extends over 16 amino acids. The junction had 7 bases not matched to a gene; V was cut back by 1 base and J by 5 bases. Germline CDR1 is KGHSH and CDR2 is LQKENI. Here the CDR3 reads CASSPRLAGGMDEQYF. The CDR3 DNA reads as TGTGCCAGCTCACCACGCCTAGCGGGAGGTATGGACGAGCAGTACTTC.

The rearrangement uses TRBV10-3 and TRBJ1-1, with TRBD1 as a possible D gene (5 bases). Germline V gene data show CDR1 as ENHRY and CDR2 as SYGVKD. V was shortened by 3 bases and J by 0 bases, with 11 bases between the two germline ends. The CDR3 extends over 15 amino acids. CDR3: CAISDRQTMNTEAFF. In DNA, the CDR3 is TGTGCCATCAGTGACCGACAGACCATGAACACTGAAGCTTTCTTT.

The V gene is TRBV9, the J gene TRBJ1-1; D unresolved. Germline assignment: CDR1 SGDLS and CDR2 YYNGEE. The CDR3 totals 14 residues. V shed 0 bases and J shed 5 bases, with 11 bases lying between them. The CDR3 bases are TGTGCCAGCAGCGTAGGAGGGATAGAAACTGAAGCTTTCTTT. It codes for CASSVGGIETEAFF.

The genes are TRBV28 and TRBJ1-2; D possibly corresponds to TRBD1 (6 bases). Trimming left V 6 bases short and J 3 bases short, with 11 bases between. CDR3 length equals 13 residues. In germline, CDR1 is MDHEN, CDR2 SYDVKM. Here the CDR3 DNA reads TGTGCCAGCAGGGATACAGGGTACTATGGCTACACCTTC. This sequence encodes CASRDTGYYGYTF.

The chain has TRBV5-1 and TRBJ2-7; D call uncertain. The V end lost 2 bases, the J end lost 5 bases, and 8 bases lay between the germline ends. Per germline, CDR1 SGHRS and CDR2 YFSETQ. This CDR3 contains 12 residues. The CDR3 sequence: CASSFFGDEQYF. The CDR3 coding sequence is TGCGCCAGCAGCTTCTTCGGTGACGAGCAGTACTTC.

The chain is built from TRBV5-8 and TRBJ1-5; D unresolved. This CDR3 is built from 14 residues. The V end was cut by 0 bases, the J end by 9 bases, with 13 bases between. Germline lookup yields CDR1 SGHTS and CDR2 YDEGEE. The CDR3 sequence: CASSLAGRTGPQHF. CDR3 sequence (DNA): TGTGCCAGCAGCTTGGCCGGGAGAACGGGGCCCCAGCATTTT.

This chain connects TRBV12-3 or TRBV12-4 to TRBJ1-1, with TRBD1 matching 8 bases. The CDR3 totals 13 residues. V trimming: 3 bases; J trimming: 5 bases; junction bases outside the gene matches: 2. In DNA, the CDR3 is TGTGCCAGCAGTTTTCGGACAGGGACTGAAGCTTTCTTT. Amino acid sequence: CASSFRTGTEAFF.

The V call is TRBV18, the J call TRBJ2-7; possibly TRBD2 for D (6 bases). Germline V gene lookup returns CDR1 KGHSH and CDR2 LQKENI. CDR3 length: 13 residues. V was pared by 3 bases and J by 2 bases, with 8 bases between. CDR3 residues: CASSPGRTYEQYF. In nucleotides, the CDR3 is TGTGCCAGCTCACCGGGGAGGACCTACGAGCAGTACTTC.

Concerning this clone itself: Other DNA sequences in the sample encode the same CDR3. The chain recombines TRBV18 with TRBJ1-1; weak D call: TRBD1 (5 bases). The germline V gene has CDR1 KGHSH and CDR2 LQKENI. CDR3 length: 13 amino acids. Trimming shortened V by 3 bases and J by 4 bases, and 9 bases separated the two germline ends. CDR3 protein: CASSPPGGTEAFF. CDR3 bases: TGTGCCAGCTCACCCCCGGGGGGCACTGAAGCTTTCTTT.

The chain has TRBV5-1 and TRBJ1-6, with a possible D match to TRBD1 (5 bases). Trimming removed 0 bases at V and 7 bases at J, with 14 bases between. The V gene's germline CDR1 is SGHRS and CDR2 YFSETQ. This CDR3 is 16 amino acids long. CDR3 in DNA: TGCGCCAGCAGCTTGGCGGGAGGGACTCTGAATTCACCCCTCCACTTT. This encodes CASSLAGGTLNSPLHF.

This chain links TRBV5-1 with TRBJ1-1; the match to TRBD1 covers 9 bases. The germline V gene encodes CDR1 SGHRS and CDR2 YFSETQ. V gave up 2 bases and J gave up 10 bases; unmatched junction bases: 9. The CDR3 is made up of 14 amino acids. Written as DNA, the CDR3 is TGCGCCAGCAGCTTCCGGGACAGGGCAACCAGAGCTTTCTTT. Encoded protein: CASSFRDRATRAFF.

The genes are TRBV4-1 and TRBJ2-7, with 10 positions matching TRBD2. The CDR3 extends over 17 amino acids. Per germline, CDR1 MGHRA and CDR2 YSYEKL. The V gene end was trimmed by 0 bases and the J gene end by 5 bases; junction bases not matched to a gene: 10. CDR3 protein: CASSQDMPSGSRHEQYF. In nucleotides, the CDR3 is TGCGCCAGCAGCCAAGATATGCCTAGCGGGAGTAGGCACGAGCAGTACTTC.

This clone appeared once. CDR3 sequence reads: CASNPTGLAGGTQYF. CDR3 DNA: TGTGCCAGCAACCCTACGGGACTAGCGGGAGGTACGCAGTATTTT. The V call is TRBV6-5, the J call TRBJ2-3, with 15 nucleotides matching TRBD2. Germline CDR1 is MNHEY and CDR2 is SVGAGI. With V trimmed by 7 bases and J by 8 bases, 7 bases remained unmatched. CDR3 length: 15 residues.

The chain employs TRBV3-1 (or the pseudogene TRBV3-2) and TRBJ2-7, with D maybe TRBD1 (5 bases). The CDR3 length is 14 residues. V was shortened by 4 bases and J by 2 bases, with 12 bases between the two germline ends. Germline V CDR1 and CDR2: LGHDT, YNNKEL (reference sequence). In nucleotides, the CDR3 is TGTGCCAGCAGCCTCGCGTGGGGCGCCTACGAGCAGTACTTC. Residues: CASSLAWGAYEQYF.

V gene TRBV28 combines with J gene TRBJ2-5; TRBD1 might be the D (7 bases). The CDR3 is 16 amino acids. V lost 6 bases and J lost 5, with 22 bases in between. Germline assignment: CDR1 MDHEN and CDR2 SYDVKM. The CDR3 spells CASSPLRGGAGETQYF. CDR3 nucleotide sequence: TGTGCCAGCAGCCCCCTGAGAGGGGGCGCGGGGGAGACCCAGTACTTC.

The gene calls are TRBV27 and TRBJ2-5; D is possibly TRBD2 (7 bases). V was shortened by 1 base and J by 0 bases, with 12 bases between the two germline ends. The CDR3 runs to 16 residues. Looked up from germline, CDR1 is MNHEY and CDR2 is SMNVEV (reference sequence). This CDR3 is CASSLWGAGDQETQYF. Here the CDR3 DNA reads TGTGCCAGCAGTTTATGGGGGGCGGGGGACCAAGAGACCCAGTACTTC.

V usage is TRBV18 and J usage is TRBJ1-1; D perhaps matches TRBD1 (6 bases). The germline V and J ends were trimmed by 2 bases and 1 base, with 8 bases remaining between them. CDR3 size: 14 residues. Germline CDR1 reads KGHSH; CDR2 reads LQKENI. CDR3 loop: CASSPDRKNTEAFF. The CDR3 DNA sequence: TGTGCCAGCTCACCAGACAGGAAGAACACTGAAGCTTTCTTT.

This chain uses TRBV7-2 with TRBJ2-1; TRBD2 aligns across 10 bases. V dropped 3 bases and J dropped 6; count of bases not matched to a gene: 5. The CDR3 has 15 residues. Germline assignment: CDR1 SGHTA and CDR2 FQGNSA. The CDR3 loop reads CASSLSGGAVNEQFF. CDR3 bases: TGTGCCAGCAGCTTGAGCGGGGGGGCCGTCAATGAGCAGTTCTTC.